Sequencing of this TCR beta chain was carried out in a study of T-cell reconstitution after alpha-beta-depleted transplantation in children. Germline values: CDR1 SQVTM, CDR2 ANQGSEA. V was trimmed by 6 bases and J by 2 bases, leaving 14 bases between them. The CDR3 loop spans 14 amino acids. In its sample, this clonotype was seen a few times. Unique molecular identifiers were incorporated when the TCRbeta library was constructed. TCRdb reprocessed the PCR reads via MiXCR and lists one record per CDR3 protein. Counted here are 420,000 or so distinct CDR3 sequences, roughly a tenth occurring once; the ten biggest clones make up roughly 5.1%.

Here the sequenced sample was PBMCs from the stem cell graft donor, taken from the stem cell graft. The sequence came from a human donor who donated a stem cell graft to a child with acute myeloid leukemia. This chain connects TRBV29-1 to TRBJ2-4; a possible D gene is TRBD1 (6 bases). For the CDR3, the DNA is TGCAGCGTCGCCCAGACAGGAACCAAAAACATTCAGTACTTC. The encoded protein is CSVAQTGTKNIQYF.